This T cell receptor (beta chain) is from a study of beta chain features in type 1 diabetes. Study-level findings and limits: Shortening that was moderate but significant affected the TCRB CDR3s of Type 1 diabetes patients in all four CD4+ subsets.

This clone has a handful of counts. As yet, its antigen is unknown. This CDR3 is 12 amino acids long. V dropped 3 bases and J dropped 7 bases, with 8 bases sitting between them. The germline V gene encodes CDR1 SGHDT and CDR2 YYEEEE. The whole isolated RNA underwent reverse transcription, so sequencing captured expressed TCRB transcripts. TCRdb's copy holds only in-frame clones and misses some; the assay was immunoSEQ multiplex PCR. In the table there are more than 250,000 clones, around 21% of which are singletons. The rearrangement uses TRBV5-6 and TRBJ2-1; D possibly corresponds to TRBD2 (6 bases). Sequencing was performed on naive CD4+ T cells from blood. The clonotype originates from a woman aged 40 to 50 with type 1 diabetes. The CDR3 bases are TGTGCCAGCAGCTGGACTACAAATGAGCAGTTCTTC. Amino acids: CASSWTTNEQFF. The full variable domain, with the rest looked up from reference TRBV5-6 and TRBJ2-1, is DAGVTQSPTHLIKTRGQQVTLRCSPKSGHDTVSWYQQALGQGPQFIFQYYEEEERQRGNFPDRFSGHQFPNYSSELNVNALLLGDSALYLCASSWTTNEQFFGPGTRLTVL.